This paragraph covers one TCR beta chain sequence. Its antigen is unidentified. This sample was taken from a study of shared clonotypes between healthy human individuals. The study's findings and limits: In contrast to clonotypes shared by all four donors, non-shared clonotypes had lower generation probabilities. Sequencing depth was expected to affect clonotype sharing among donors.

In germline, CDR1 is GTSNPN, CDR2 SVGIG (reference sequence). The trim removed 8 bases at V and 14 bases at J, leaving 13 bases unmatched. The CDR3 extends over 12 amino acids. The table came from immunoSEQ multiplex PCR; TCRdb's copy has only in-frame clones and leaves some out. The sample holds some 650,000 clones, more than 95% seen once. The source material was naive CD4+ T cells sorted from blood. Subset indicated: CD45RA+ positively selected. The rearrangement joins TRBV30 to TRBJ1-4; TRBD1 matches 8 bases. This receptor was obtained from a woman aged 30 to 39 in good health. The CDR3 loop is CAVSPRTGNLFF. DNA of the CDR3: TGTGCCGTGAGTCCTCGGACAGGGAATCTGTTTTTT.